The rows below give T cell receptor beta chains drawn from one sample of a study of response to subunit inactivated influenza vaccine. TCRdb recomputed calls from the RT-PCR reads with MiXCR, one row per CDR3 protein. The repertoire consists of roughly 520,000 distinct CDR3 sequences, with about 25% occurring once and the leading ten covering around 1.8%. The starting material was CD4+ T cells sorted from PBMCs, obtained more than 4 days after vaccination. The receptor source for this set is a man aged 50-60 years who received an inactivated influenza vaccine. CDR3s include the opening cysteine and the closing phenylalanine or tryptophan. A D gene is named only where the DNA matches it firmly. The size field is filled for only some rows; it gives once, few, many or a size class.

v_call: TRBV3-1
clone_size: .
d_call: .
j_call: TRBJ2-7
cdr3_nt: TGTGCCAGCAGCCTGAGGCCAGTCCACGAGCAGTACTTC
cdr3_aa: CASSLRPVHEQYF

v_call: TRBV24-1
clone_size: .
d_call: .
j_call: TRBJ2-1
cdr3_nt: TGTGCCACCAGTGATCCTAGGGGGGGGGTGTTCTACAATGAGCAGTTCTTC
cdr3_aa: CATSDPRGGVFYNEQFF

v_call: TRBV7-9
clone_size: few
d_call: TRBD2
j_call: TRBJ2-7
cdr3_nt: TGTGCCAGCAGCCCCCGGACTAGCGGGGGCTACGAGCAGTACTTC
cdr3_aa: CASSPRTSGGYEQYF

v_call: TRBV29-1
clone_size: .
d_call: TRBD1
j_call: TRBJ2-2
cdr3_nt: TGCAGCGTCGACTCCGGGACAGGGGGTCCCGGGGAGCTGTTTTTT
cdr3_aa: CSVDSGTGGPGELFF

v_call: TRBV20-1
clone_size: .
d_call: TRBD1
j_call: TRBJ2-5
cdr3_nt: TGCAGTGCTGGTCCAGGGGGCCAAGAGACCCAGTACTTC
cdr3_aa: CSAGPGGQETQYF

v_call: TRBV5-1
clone_size: .
d_call: .
j_call: TRBJ2-7
cdr3_nt: TGCGCCAGCAGCTTGGAAGGGACCGACTCCTACGAGCAGTACTTC
cdr3_aa: CASSLEGTDSYEQYF

v_call: TRBV29-1
clone_size: .
d_call: .
j_call: TRBJ2-7
cdr3_nt: TGCAGCGTTGGGACCCGGTTCTCCTACGAGCAGTACTTC
cdr3_aa: CSVGTRFSYEQYF

v_call: TRBV6-2/TRBV6-3
clone_size: .
d_call: .
j_call: TRBJ1-5
cdr3_nt: TGTGCCAGCAGCCCTGGACAGTCCCTCACCAATCAGCCCCAGCATTTT
cdr3_aa: CASSPGQSLTNQPQHF

v_call: TRBV27
clone_size: few
d_call: TRBD2
j_call: TRBJ2-1
cdr3_nt: TGTGCCAGCAGACTAGCGGGAGGAATAGGAGATGAGCAGTTCTTC
cdr3_aa: CASRLAGGIGDEQFF

v_call: TRBV12-3/TRBV12-4
clone_size: .
d_call: TRBD2
j_call: TRBJ2-1
cdr3_nt: TGTGCCAGCAGTTCCGCACTAGCGGGGGGTTACAATGAGCAGTTCTTC
cdr3_aa: CASSSALAGGYNEQFF

v_call: TRBV5-1
clone_size: once
d_call: TRBD1
j_call: TRBJ2-7
cdr3_nt: TGCGCCAGCAACCGTGGACAGGGGAACTACGAGCAGTACTTC
cdr3_aa: CASNRGQGNYEQYF

v_call: TRBV7-8
clone_size: .
d_call: TRBD2
j_call: TRBJ2-1
cdr3_nt: TGTGCCAGCAGCACCACATTCGGGGGAGGGAAAGACAATGAGCAGTTCTTC
cdr3_aa: CASSTTFGGGKDNEQFF

v_call: TRBV5-1
clone_size: .
d_call: TRBD2
j_call: TRBJ2-4
cdr3_nt: TGCGCCAGCAGCTTGGGACTAGCGGGAGGGCTTGGCAAAAACATTCAGTACTTC
cdr3_aa: CASSLGLAGGLGKNIQYF

v_call: TRBV7-9
clone_size: .
d_call: .
j_call: TRBJ1-1
cdr3_nt: TGTGCCAGCAGCTTAGAGTCGAACACTGAAGCTTTCTTT
cdr3_aa: CASSLESNTEAFF

v_call: TRBV5-1
clone_size: .
d_call: .
j_call: TRBJ1-2
cdr3_nt: TGCGCCAGCAGGATTGGCGTAAACTATGGCTACACCTTC
cdr3_aa: CASRIGVNYGYTF

v_call: TRBV29-1
clone_size: few
d_call: .
j_call: TRBJ2-2
cdr3_nt: TGCAGCGTCCGGATAGCGCGAACAGGCGGGGAGCTGTTTTTT
cdr3_aa: CSVRIARTGGELFF

v_call: TRBV9
clone_size: medium-sized
d_call: .
j_call: TRBJ2-1
cdr3_nt: TGTGCCAGCAGTAATCTAGCAGAACAGTTCTTC
cdr3_aa: CASSNLAEQFF

v_call: TRBV9
clone_size: .
d_call: .
j_call: TRBJ1-2
cdr3_nt: TGTGCCAGCAGCGTCCCAGGGAACCATGGCTACACCTTC
cdr3_aa: CASSVPGNHGYTF

v_call: TRBV6-1
clone_size: .
d_call: .
j_call: TRBJ1-5
cdr3_nt: TGTGCCAGTGTACGGCGGAACCCTGAGTCCAATAGCAATCAGCCCCAGCATTTT
cdr3_aa: CASVRRNPESNSNQPQHF

v_call: TRBV5-5
clone_size: .
d_call: .
j_call: TRBJ2-3
cdr3_nt: TGTGCCAGCAGCTTGGTGGAAGGACGGAACACAGATACGCAGTATTTT
cdr3_aa: CASSLVEGRNTDTQYF

v_call: TRBV6-5
clone_size: few
d_call: TRBD2
j_call: TRBJ2-7
cdr3_nt: TGTGCCAGCAGTGTACTAGCGGGAGGTTACGAGCAGTACTTC
cdr3_aa: CASSVLAGGYEQYF

v_call: TRBV5-5
clone_size: .
d_call: TRBD1
j_call: TRBJ2-3
cdr3_nt: TGTGCCAGCAGCTTCTACGACAGGGGCGGAGCGGATACGCAGTATTTT
cdr3_aa: CASSFYDRGGADTQYF

v_call: TRBV29-1
clone_size: few
d_call: .
j_call: TRBJ2-5
cdr3_nt: TGCAGCGTTGTCAACCGATTGTACCAAGAGACCCAGTACTTC
cdr3_aa: CSVVNRLYQETQYF

v_call: TRBV12-3/TRBV12-4
clone_size: .
d_call: .
j_call: TRBJ1-4
cdr3_nt: TGTGCCAGCAGTCCAATGGGGGAAAAACTGTTTTTT
cdr3_aa: CASSPMGEKLFF

v_call: TRBV5-1
clone_size: .
d_call: .
j_call: TRBJ2-1
cdr3_nt: TGCGCCAGCAGCCGAGAGCCCCGAAGCTCCTACAATGAGCAGTTCTTC
cdr3_aa: CASSREPRSSYNEQFF

v_call: TRBV7-2
clone_size: .
d_call: .
j_call: TRBJ2-7
cdr3_nt: TGTGCCAGCAGCCGGACCCTGTACGAGCAGTACTTC
cdr3_aa: CASSRTLYEQYF

v_call: TRBV20-1
clone_size: .
d_call: .
j_call: TRBJ1-6
cdr3_nt: TGCAGTGCTAGCGACCGAGTCTATAATTCACCCCTCCACTTT
cdr3_aa: CSASDRVYNSPLHF

v_call: TRBV28
clone_size: many
d_call: .
j_call: TRBJ1-2
cdr3_nt: TGTGCCAGCACCTCTGGGTCTCTACGCTACACCTTC
cdr3_aa: CASTSGSLRYTF

v_call: TRBV5-1
clone_size: .
d_call: TRBD2
j_call: TRBJ2-7
cdr3_nt: TGCGCCAGCAGCATATCGACTAGCGGGAGGGGCTCCTACGAGCAGTACTTC
cdr3_aa: CASSISTSGRGSYEQYF

v_call: TRBV10-1
clone_size: .
d_call: .
j_call: TRBJ2-3
cdr3_nt: TGCGCCAGCAGTGGAGGATACCGCACAGATACGCAGTATTTT
cdr3_aa: CASSGGYRTDTQYF

v_call: TRBV20-1
clone_size: few
d_call: .
j_call: TRBJ2-5
cdr3_nt: TGCAGTGCTAGGGGGAATGCCGGTATCCAAGAGACCCAGTACTTC
cdr3_aa: CSARGNAGIQETQYF

v_call: TRBV5-1
clone_size: .
d_call: .
j_call: TRBJ1-4
cdr3_nt: TGCGCCAGCAGCTGGGGCTCCGGGACTGAGAATGAAAAACTGTTTTTT
cdr3_aa: CASSWGSGTENEKLFF

v_call: TRBV7-8
clone_size: many
d_call: TRBD2
j_call: TRBJ2-1
cdr3_nt: TGTGCCAGCAGCTTAGAAACTAGCGGCAACAATGAGCAGTTCTTC
cdr3_aa: CASSLETSGNNEQFF

v_call: TRBV20-1
clone_size: few
d_call: TRBD2
j_call: TRBJ2-3
cdr3_nt: TGCAGTGTTTCGTCGGGAGGGCCGGCAGATACGCAGTATTTT
cdr3_aa: CSVSSGGPADTQYF

v_call: TRBV12-3/TRBV12-4
clone_size: .
d_call: .
j_call: TRBJ2-7
cdr3_nt: TGTGCCAGCAGTTTATGGGCAGGCTACGAGCAGTACTTC
cdr3_aa: CASSLWAGYEQYF

v_call: TRBV10-3
clone_size: .
d_call: .
j_call: TRBJ2-2
cdr3_nt: TGTGCCATCAGTGACTCGAACCGGGCGAACACCGGGGAGCTGTTTTTT
cdr3_aa: CAISDSNRANTGELFF

v_call: TRBV15
clone_size: few
d_call: TRBD1
j_call: TRBJ2-7
cdr3_nt: TGTGCCACCAGGGTCGACAGGGGGACAACGGGTTACGAGCAGTACTTC
cdr3_aa: CATRVDRGTTGYEQYF

v_call: TRBV15
clone_size: .
d_call: .
j_call: TRBJ2-7
cdr3_nt: TGTGCCACCAGCAGAGGCCAGGGTGAGAACTACGAGCAGTACTTC
cdr3_aa: CATSRGQGENYEQYF

v_call: TRBV29-1
clone_size: many
d_call: TRBD2
j_call: TRBJ2-5
cdr3_nt: TGCAGCGTTAATCGGGGGGGCCGGGAGACCCAGTACTTC
cdr3_aa: CSVNRGGRETQYF

v_call: TRBV12-3/TRBV12-4
clone_size: few
d_call: TRBD1
j_call: TRBJ1-2
cdr3_nt: TGTGCCAGCAGTCCCAGGACAGGGGAAGGCTACACCTTC
cdr3_aa: CASSPRTGEGYTF

v_call: TRBV12-3/TRBV12-4
clone_size: few
d_call: TRBD2
j_call: TRBJ2-7
cdr3_nt: TGTGCCAGCAGCCGAGGGGTGCTAGCGGGAGGAAACGAGCAGTACTTC
cdr3_aa: CASSRGVLAGGNEQYF

v_call: TRBV10-3
clone_size: .
d_call: .
j_call: TRBJ2-6
cdr3_nt: TGTGCCATCAGAGAACGGGGGAATGGGGCCAACGTCCTGACTTTC
cdr3_aa: CAIRERGNGANVLTF

v_call: TRBV30
clone_size: .
d_call: .
j_call: TRBJ2-4
cdr3_nt: TGTGCCTGGAGTGGGGCATTCCTAGCCAAAAACATTCAGTACTTC
cdr3_aa: CAWSGAFLAKNIQYF

v_call: TRBV15
clone_size: .
d_call: TRBD2
j_call: TRBJ2-1
cdr3_nt: TGTGCCACCAGCAGAGGAGGACTAGCGGGGGGTGAGCAGTTCTTC
cdr3_aa: CATSRGGLAGGEQFF

v_call: TRBV2
clone_size: once
d_call: TRBD1
j_call: TRBJ2-5
cdr3_nt: TGTGCCAGCAGGAACAGGGGTTTGGAGGAGACCCAGTACTTC
cdr3_aa: CASRNRGLEETQYF

v_call: TRBV11-3
clone_size: once
d_call: .
j_call: TRBJ2-6
cdr3_nt: TGTGCCAGCAGCTCAAACACCGACAGCTCTGGGGCCAACGTCCTGACTTTC
cdr3_aa: CASSSNTDSSGANVLTF

v_call: TRBV12-3/TRBV12-4
clone_size: few
d_call: TRBD1
j_call: TRBJ1-6
cdr3_nt: TGTGCCAGCAGCTTGGCGACAGGGGGCTTTGGGTCACCCCTCCACTTT
cdr3_aa: CASSLATGGFGSPLHF

v_call: TRBV10-3
clone_size: many
d_call: .
j_call: TRBJ1-5
cdr3_nt: TGTGCCATCAGTGAAGGCAGCAATCAGCCCCAGCATTTT
cdr3_aa: CAISEGSNQPQHF

v_call: TRBV20-1
clone_size: .
d_call: .
j_call: TRBJ2-7
cdr3_nt: TGCAGTGCTAGAATGAGTGGGAGTTACGAGCAGTACTTC
cdr3_aa: CSARMSGSYEQYF

v_call: TRBV5-1
clone_size: .
d_call: TRBD1
j_call: TRBJ2-2
cdr3_nt: TGCGCCAGCAGGGGGACAGAACAAGGGGAGCTGTTTTTT
cdr3_aa: CASRGTEQGELFF

v_call: TRBV12-3/TRBV12-4
clone_size: few
d_call: .
j_call: TRBJ1-1
cdr3_nt: TGTGCCAGCAGCCCTATCGGGGCTGAAGCTTTCTTT
cdr3_aa: CASSPIGAEAFF

v_call: TRBV7-8
clone_size: .
d_call: .
j_call: TRBJ2-1
cdr3_nt: TGTGCCAGCAGCTTTGGTGCAACCACTAGCTCCTACAATGAGCAGTTCTTC
cdr3_aa: CASSFGATTSSYNEQFF

v_call: TRBV7-6
clone_size: .
d_call: TRBD2
j_call: TRBJ2-2
cdr3_nt: TGTGCCAGCAGCTTTCGTTCGGGAGGGCTAGACACCGGGGAGCTGTTTTTT
cdr3_aa: CASSFRSGGLDTGELFF